This entry lists 22 T cell receptor beta chains sequenced from one sample in a study of shared clonotypes between healthy human individuals (dated by TCRdb to 2020 to 2022). The library came from the immunoSEQ multiplex PCR assay. The table was pulled from immuneACCESS by TCRdb, which kept in-frame rearrangements only. Such tables lose some clones; where checked, under half of the loss comes from unresolved V genes, and the rest has no known cause. The sample profile shows more than 1 million clones; around 82% of them were found once. Of the sample, about 0.52% falls within the top ten clones. Sequencing used memory CD4+ T cells from PBMCs. What this sample's cell subset or site label stands for: CD45RA-negative fraction. The receptors here all came from a man aged 18 to 30 in good health. Some clones in this sample may be carry-over from other donors' samples.

The chain couples TRBV6-1 to TRBJ1-1; the D gene is possibly TRBD1 (6 bases). In germline, CDR1 is MNHNS, CDR2 SASEGT. V lost 2 bases and J 1 base, leaving 8 bases between the germline ends. The CDR3 is 14 amino acids. The CDR3 reads CASSESDRNTEAFF. The CDR3 DNA is TGTGCCAGCAGTGAATCGGACAGGAACACTGAAGCTTTCTTT.

This clone was found a few times. This rearrangement joins TRBV2 to TRBJ2-5; 9 bases fit TRBD1. CDR1 and CDR2 (germline): SNHLY, FYNNEI. Unmatched junction bases numbered 9, after V lost 5 bases and J lost 5 bases. The CDR3 runs 15 residues. The CDR3 reads CASSLDRGQGETQYF. The CDR3 DNA follows: TGTGCCAGCAGTTTGGACAGGGGCCAGGGGGAGACCCAGTACTTC.

The chain links TRBV7-3 to TRBJ2-2; a possible D gene is TRBD2 (6 bases). Deletions cut 5 bases from V and 5 bases from J, with 9 bases between. Germline CDR1 reads SGHTA; CDR2 reads FQGTGA. The length of the CDR3 is 13 residues. The CDR3 here is CASSTSGTGELFF. CDR3 bases: TGTGCCAGCAGCACCAGCGGGACCGGGGAGCTGTTTTTT.

Comment on this clone: The likely explanation is a read error, given a far larger clone one base away. The chain has TRBV6-4 and TRBJ2-2, with TRBD1 matching over 8 bases. After removal of 5 bases from V and 6 bases from J, the junction contained 2 bases not matched to a gene. The germline CDR1 and CDR2 sequences are MRHNA and SNTAGT. This CDR3 spans 13 amino acids. The CDR3 DNA follows: TGTGCCAGCAGTCCACAGGGGGCCGGGGAGCTGTTTTTT. It yields the protein CASSPQGAGELFF.

J is TRBJ1-1 and V is TRBV29-1; TRBD1 might be the D (5 bases). The CDR3 loop spans 14 amino acids. The V end was cut by 6 bases, the J end by 0 bases, with 14 bases between. The germline V gene encodes CDR1 SQVTM and CDR2 ANQGSEA. This chain's CDR3 is CSVARGTVNTEAFF. For the CDR3, the DNA is TGCAGCGTAGCCCGAGGGACGGTGAACACTGAAGCTTTCTTT.

The V gene is TRBV6-5, the J gene TRBJ2-7; a possible D gene is TRBD2 (7 bases). The CDR3 consists of 13 residues. The germline gives CDR1 MNHEY, CDR2 SVGAGI. Trimming pared 8 bases from V and 7 bases from J, leaving 18 bases between. The CDR3 coding sequence is TGTGCCAGCTCCCTAGGGGGAGGGGAGGAGCAGTACTTC. Protein product: CASSLGGGEEQYF.

The chain is built from TRBV20-1 and TRBJ1-1; D might be TRBD1 (6 bases). CDR1 is DFQATT, CDR2 SNEGSKA, per germline (reference sequence). Trimming cost V 3 bases and J 11 bases, with 13 bases left between them. The CDR3 spans 11 residues. The CDR3 reads CSASSQRGAFF. In DNA form, the CDR3 reads TGCAGTGCTAGTTCCCAGAGGGGGGCTTTCTTT.

This clone was counted between two and nine times. The V gene is TRBV7-2, the J gene TRBJ1-2, with 10 bases aligning to TRBD1. The germline gives CDR1 SGHTA, CDR2 FQGNSA. The J segment lost 3 bases and the V segment lost 5 bases, leaving 9 bases of the junction unmatched. The CDR3 has 16 amino acids. This CDR3 reads CASSPEGTGAHYGYTF. CDR3 sequence (DNA): TGTGCCAGCAGCCCGGAAGGGACAGGGGCCCACTATGGCTACACCTTC.

Note on this clone: Possible read error: a much larger clone is one base away. Other DNA sequences in this specimen translate into the identical CDR3. The chain recombines TRBV19 with TRBJ1-5, with TRBD1 matching 10 bases. The CDR3 is made up of 14 amino acids. V lost 5 bases and J lost 2; bases outside the gene matches: 0. Germline V gives CDR1 LNHDA, CDR2 SQIVND (reference sequence). The CDR3 DNA reads as TGTGCCAGTAGTGGGACAGGGGGCAATCAGCCCCAGCATTTT. It is translated as CASSGTGGNQPQHF. Full variable domain (missing parts from reference TRBV19 and TRBJ1-5): DGGITQSPKYLFRKEGQNVTLSCEQNLNHDAMYWYRQDPGQGLRLIYYSQIVNDFQKGDIAEGYSVSREKKESFPLTVTSAQKNPTAFYLCASSGTGGNQPQHFGDGTRLSIL.

V usage is TRBV5-1 and J usage is TRBJ2-7; 8 nucleotides align to TRBD2. J was trimmed by 0 bases and V by 5 bases; bases with no gene match: 4. This CDR3 has 14 amino acids. Per germline, CDR1 SGHRS and CDR2 YFSETQ. In DNA, the CDR3 is TGCGCCAGCAGGGAGACTAGCGCCTCCTACGAGCAGTACTTC. Translation: CASRETSASYEQYF.

The J gene is TRBJ2-1, the V gene TRBV19; D ambiguous. CDR1 and CDR2 from the germline V gene are LNHDA and SQIVND (reference sequence). Trimming stripped 11 bases from V and 3 bases from J, with 8 bases between. The CDR3 length is 11 residues. This CDR3 is CACGGYNEQFF. The CDR3, as DNA: TGTGCCTGCGGCGGCTACAATGAGCAGTTCTTC.

This rearrangement joins TRBV5-4 to TRBJ1-1; D is uncertain. Germline values: CDR1 SGHNT, CDR2 YYREEE (reference sequence). V lost 4 bases to trimming and J lost 1 base, with 8 bases between them. The CDR3 is made up of 13 amino acids. CDR3 loop: CASSPTPNTEAFF. The CDR3 DNA reads TGTGCCAGCAGCCCCACACCGAACACTGAAGCTTTCTTT.

The chain is built from TRBV7-2 and TRBJ1-1; the D is unclear. The V end was cut by 2 bases, the J end by 1 base, with 11 bases between. The CDR3 spans 15 residues. Germline CDR1 and CDR2: SGHTA and FQGNSA. The CDR3 DNA is TGTGCCAGCAGCTTACTAAGGTTGGCGAACACTGAAGCTTTCTTT. It yields the protein CASSLLRLANTEAFF.

J is TRBJ1-1 and V is TRBV5-8; D call uncertain. From germline, CDR1 is SGHTS and CDR2 YDEGEE. The CDR3 has 13 residues. V lost 6 bases and J 1 base, leaving 10 bases between the germline ends. The CDR3 DNA follows: TGTGCCAGCACTAGGTCGGGGAACACTGAAGCTTTCTTT. Its protein is CASTRSGNTEAFF.

The rearrangement joins TRBV28 to TRBJ1-5; D remains ambiguous. This CDR3 has 14 residues. CDR1 is MDHEN, CDR2 SYDVKM, per germline. V lost 3 bases to trimming and J lost 7 bases, with 13 bases between them. This CDR3 reads CASSFPFSLQPQHF. DNA for the CDR3: TGTGCCAGCAGTTTCCCGTTTTCCCTCCAGCCCCAGCATTTT.

This clone was observed at least ten times. The rearrangement joins TRBV28 to TRBJ2-5; D gene ambiguous. V was trimmed by 4 bases and J by 1 base, leaving 10 bases between them. The germline V gene has CDR1 MDHEN and CDR2 SYDVKM. The CDR3 runs to 14 residues. CDR3 loop: CASSYLQIQETQYF. CDR3 DNA: TGTGCCAGCAGTTACTTACAGATCCAAGAGACCCAGTACTTC.

V is TRBV5-4 and J is TRBJ2-1; D is unresolved. Looked up from germline, CDR1 is SGHNT and CDR2 is YYREEE (reference sequence). The CDR3 is 14 amino acids. V shed 4 bases and J shed 1 base, with 9 bases lying between them. CDR3 in amino acids: CASSPEASYNEQFF. As DNA, the CDR3 is TGTGCCAGCAGCCCGGAAGCATCCTACAATGAGCAGTTCTTC.

V gene TRBV2 combines with J gene TRBJ2-1; tentative D call: TRBD2 (5 bases). Trimming shortened V by 4 bases and J by 6 bases, and 13 bases separated the two germline ends. The CDR3 runs 14 residues. From germline, CDR1 is SNHLY and CDR2 FYNNEI. This CDR3 is CASSGLAWGNEQFF. CDR3 nucleotide sequence: TGTGCCAGCAGTGGTCTAGCTTGGGGCAATGAGCAGTTCTTC.

The rearrangement links TRBV2 to TRBJ1-4, with unresolved D. The germline CDR1 and CDR2 sequences are SNHLY and FYNNEI. V lost 5 bases and J 6 bases, leaving 7 bases between the germline ends. This CDR3 spans 12 amino acids. The CDR3 protein is CASSTTDEKLFF. The CDR3 DNA reads as TGTGCCAGCAGTACCACGGATGAAAAACTGTTTTTT.

The V gene is TRBV5-1, the J gene TRBJ2-7; D unresolved. The CDR3 is 14 amino acids. Germline V gives CDR1 SGHRS, CDR2 YFSETQ. The V and J ends lost 2 bases and 1 base respectively, with 10 bases between them. The CDR3: CASSLTVGSYEQYF. The CDR3 coding sequence is TGCGCCAGCAGCTTAACGGTGGGGTCCTACGAGCAGTACTTC.

This clone appeared a single time. V usage is TRBV2 and J usage is TRBJ2-7, with unresolved D. Germline V gene data show CDR1 as SNHLY and CDR2 as FYNNEI. The CDR3 spans 15 residues. V was shortened by 5 bases and J by 1 base, with 15 bases between the two germline ends. CDR3 region: CASSSKQARSYEQYF. CDR3 sequence (DNA): TGTGCCAGCAGTTCCAAGCAGGCGCGGTCCTACGAGCAGTACTTC.

The chain uses TRBV18 and TRBJ1-2; 9 nucleotides agree with TRBD1. Germline-derived CDR1 and CDR2 are KGHSH and LQKENI. The CDR3 extends over 15 amino acids. Trimming cost V 2 bases and J 6 bases; bases outside gene matches: 7. DNA for the CDR3: TGTGCCAGCTCACCAACCTCCGGGACAGGGCATGGCTACACCTTC. It codes for CASSPTSGTGHGYTF.